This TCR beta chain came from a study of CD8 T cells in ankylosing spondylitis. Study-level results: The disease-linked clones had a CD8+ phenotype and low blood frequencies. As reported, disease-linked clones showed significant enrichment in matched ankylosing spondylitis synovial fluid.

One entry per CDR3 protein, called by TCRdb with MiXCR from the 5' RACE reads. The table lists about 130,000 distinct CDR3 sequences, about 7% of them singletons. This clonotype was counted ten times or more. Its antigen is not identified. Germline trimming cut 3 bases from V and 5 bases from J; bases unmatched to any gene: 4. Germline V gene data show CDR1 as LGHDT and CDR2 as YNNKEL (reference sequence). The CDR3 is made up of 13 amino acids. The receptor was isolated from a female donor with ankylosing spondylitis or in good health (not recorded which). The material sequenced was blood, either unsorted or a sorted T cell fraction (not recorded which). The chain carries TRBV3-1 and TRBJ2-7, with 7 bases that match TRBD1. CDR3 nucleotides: TGTGCCAGCAGCCAGAGGGGGCGGGACGAGCAGTACTTC. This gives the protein CASSQRGRDEQYF.